What follows describes a single T cell receptor beta chain. What it binds is not known. The length of the CDR3 is 17 residues. Checkpoint therapy with ipilimumab 1 mg/kg began 14 to 28 days after transplant. The sample belongs to a study of ipilimumab plus nivolumab after autologous stem cell transplantation. Study-wide context: Patients received a median of roughly 5 ipilimumab and about 8 nivolumab doses. Broader study findings: TCR repertoire, Treg phenotype and gut microbiota reportedly support more study of this approach.

Only in-frame clones appear in the TCRdb table, and some are missing; sequencing was by immunoSEQ multiplex PCR. The repertoire includes approximately 20,000 clones, nearly 75% of them detected once, and about 23% sits in the top ten. The specimen was PBMCs, collected in a trial of ipilimumab plus nivolumab as post-transplant consolidation. This sequence was found in a male donor with diffuse large B-cell lymphoma. V usage is TRBV21-1 and J usage is TRBJ2-5; the table's D call, TRBD2, was not checked against the DNA. TRBV21-1 is termed a pseudogene. CDR3 in amino acids: CASSKEGLAGGRETQYF. The CDR3 nucleotides read TGTGCCAGCAGCAAAGAAGGGTTAGCGGGAGGCCGGGAGACCCAGTACTTC.